Below are 28 T cell receptor beta chains sequenced from a single sample in a study of T-cell reconstitution after alpha-beta-depleted transplantation in children. Library preparation (for TCRbeta) was performed with unique molecular identifiers. One entry per CDR3 protein, called by TCRdb with MiXCR from the PCR reads. The sample lists hundreds of thousands of distinct CDR3 sequences; 24% were seen once. Specimen: PBMCs, mostly from graft donor cells, collected 360 days after TCRalphabeta/CD19-depleted stem cell transplant. The receptors were sampled from a female patient between 2 and 10 years old who had a stem cell transplant for congenital amegakaryocytic thrombocytopenia, so the T cells may come from the graft donor.

This chain joins TRBV7-2 and TRBJ1-1; D may be TRBD1 (6 bases). CDR1 and CDR2 from the germline V gene are SGHTA and FQGNSA. Between the trimmed V and J ends, which lost 5 bases and 2 bases, there was a span of 18 bases. This CDR3 has 16 residues. The CDR3 sequence: CASSPRFGGTNTEAFF. Written as DNA, the CDR3 is TGTGCCAGCAGCCCCCGATTTGGGGGCACAAACACTGAAGCTTTCTTT.

This clonotype was seen only a few times. CDR3 region: CASGQNRGSPTDTQYF. The CDR3 DNA reads TGTGCCAGCGGACAAAACAGGGGATCGCCGACAGATACGCAGTATTTT. The chain employs TRBV5-5 and TRBJ2-3; TRBD1 agrees at 7 bases. CDR1 is SGHKS, CDR2 YYEKEE, per germline (reference sequence). V dropped 7 bases and J dropped 3; count of bases not matched to a gene: 14. The CDR3 has 16 residues.

The rearrangement uses TRBV11-1 and TRBJ2-1; TRBD2 aligns across 7 bases. CDR3 length: 19 amino acids. Germline-derived CDR1 and CDR2 are SGHAT and FQDESV (reference sequence). V trimming: 4 bases; J trimming: 5 bases; junction bases outside the gene matches: 20. The DNA of the CDR3 is TGTGCCAGCAGCTCTTCGGTAATCGAGCGGGACGCTGCTGACAATGAGCAGTTCTTC. Translated: CASSSSVIERDAADNEQFF.

With regard to this clonotype: The junction differs from germline at one of its ends, possibly a read error. This rearrangement joins TRBV6-2 or TRBV6-3 to TRBJ2-1; no clear D. Per the germline V gene, CDR1 is MNHEY and CDR2 is SVGEGT. The CDR3 consists of 14 residues. The CDR3 DNA reads TGTGCCAGCAGTTACCAGAGCGCATACAAAGAGCAGTTCTTC. Translation gives CASSYQSAYKEQFF.

This clonotype was seen a handful of times. V is TRBV2 and J is TRBJ2-7, with a possible D match to TRBD1 (5 bases). The CDR3 covers 16 residues. The germline CDR1 and CDR2 sequences are SNHLY and FYNNEI. With 0 bases removed from V and 0 bases from J, the gap between germline ends came to 12 bases. Here the CDR3 reads CASSEAQGPDSYEQYF. Written as DNA, the CDR3 is TGTGCCAGCAGTGAAGCCCAGGGCCCCGACTCCTACGAGCAGTACTTC.

In this sample, this clonotype turned up many times. The rearrangement joins TRBV5-1 to TRBJ1-1; D is unclear. Deletions cut 0 bases from V and 6 bases from J, with 12 bases between. This CDR3 contains 14 residues. CDR1 and CDR2 from the germline V gene are SGHRS and YFSETQ. The CDR3 region has the DNA TGCGCCAGCAGCTTGGGGATTGACCTCCCTGAAGCTTTCTTT. This sequence encodes CASSLGIDLPEAFF.

The V and J genes are TRBV28 and TRBJ2-1; 8 bases are a match to TRBD2. V trimming: 4 bases; J trimming: 0 bases; junction bases outside the gene matches: 2. The CDR3 loop spans 15 amino acids. Germline V gives CDR1 MDHEN, CDR2 SYDVKM. The CDR3 sequence: CASSSSGSSYNEQFF. The CDR3 DNA is TGTGCCAGCAGTTCAAGCGGGAGCTCCTACAATGAGCAGTTCTTC.

The J gene is TRBJ2-5, the V gene TRBV5-1; no clear D. Germline V lookup: CDR1 SGHRS, CDR2 YFSETQ. V gave up 7 bases and J gave up 5 bases, with 12 bases separating them. The CDR3 runs 12 residues. CDR3 sequence: CASSSGFETQYF. CDR3 sequence (DNA): TGCGCCAGCTCTAGTGGGTTTGAGACCCAGTACTTC.

The V and J genes are TRBV9 and TRBJ1-2; weak D call: TRBD1 (6 bases). Germline CDR1 reads SGDLS; CDR2 reads YYNGEE. Trimming stripped 6 bases from V and 4 bases from J, with 16 bases between. CDR3 size: 14 residues. CDR3 nucleotide sequence: TGTGCCAGCACCTGTAGGGGGTGCCTCTATGGCTACACCTTC. Encoded protein: CASTCRGCLYGYTF.

The chain has TRBV12-3 or TRBV12-4 and TRBJ1-3; a weak D match, TRBD1 (6 bases). This CDR3 contains 15 residues. V lost 6 bases to trimming and J lost 1 base, with 13 bases between them. The CDR3 DNA is TGTGCCAGCAGCCTGACAGGCCCATCTGGAAACACCATATATTTT. Protein product: CASSLTGPSGNTIYF.

V and J are TRBV10-3 and TRBJ2-3, with TRBD2 matching 12 bases. Unmatched junction bases numbered 11, after V lost 4 bases and J lost 0 bases. This CDR3 region has 19 residues. CDR1 is ENHRY and CDR2 is SYGVKD in the germline V gene. CDR3 DNA sequence: TGTGCCATCAGTGGGTGGGGACTAGCGGGCACCTCTAGCACAGATACGCAGTATTTT. This encodes CAISGWGLAGTSSTDTQYF.

The chain combines TRBV20-1 with TRBJ1-5; a weak D match, TRBD1 (5 bases). CDR1 is DFQATT, CDR2 SNEGSKA, per germline (reference sequence). The CDR3 has 14 residues. V was trimmed by 3 bases and J by 2 bases, leaving 11 bases between them. CDR3 coding DNA: TGCAGTGCTAGGATAGGGGCGGGCAATCAGCCCCAGCATTTT. It codes for CSARIGAGNQPQHF.

This clonotype was observed a few times. The genes are TRBV5-1 and TRBJ2-5, with 13 bases lining up with TRBD2. The CDR3 length is 15 residues. Germline values: CDR1 SGHRS, CDR2 YFSETQ. The V and J ends lost 5 bases and 2 bases, in that order; junction bases with no gene match: 3. CDR3 nucleotides: TGCGCCAGCAGTCGACTAGCGGGAGGACAAGAGACCCAGTACTTC. It specifies CASSRLAGGQETQYF.

The V gene is TRBV28, the J gene TRBJ1-5, with 7 bases matching TRBD1. Trimming at V came to 8 bases and at J to 2 bases, leaving 6 bases not matched to a gene. CDR3 length: 14 residues. CDR1 and CDR2 from the germline V gene are MDHEN and SYDVKM. CDR3 coding DNA: TGTGCCAGCGAGGGGGCGCCAGGCAATCAGCCCCAGCATTTT. It codes for CASEGAPGNQPQHF.

This clonotype was detected a few times. Germline is not matched at one junction end, which may reflect a read error. CDR3 protein: CAISELRWGTSVNTIYF. The CDR3 bases are TGTGCCATCAGTGAGTTGCGATGGGGAACCTCTGTAAACACCATATATTTT. V gene TRBV10-3 combines with J gene TRBJ1-3; D gene ambiguous. CDR3 length: 17 amino acids. Germline V gene sequence: CDR1 ENHRY, CDR2 SYGVKD.

With regard to this clonotype: At one boundary the junction diverges from the germline segment, which might be a read error. This chain uses TRBV29-1 with TRBJ2-7, with D possibly being TRBD1 (5 bases). Germline lookup yields CDR1 SQVTM and CDR2 ANQGSEA. This CDR3 region has 13 residues. CDR3 nucleotides: TGCAGCGTTGAAGATGGGGCGGCCTACGGGCAGTACTTC. This encodes CSVEDGAAYGQYF.

V and J are TRBV30 and TRBJ2-1; the D is unclear. Between the trimmed V and J ends, which lost 3 bases and 6 bases, there was a span of 9 bases. CDR3 length: 12 residues. Germline V lookup: CDR1 GTSNPN, CDR2 SVGIG (reference sequence). The CDR3 spells CAWSGTANEQFF. CDR3 nucleotide sequence: TGTGCCTGGAGCGGTACAGCCAATGAGCAGTTCTTC.

This sequence joins TRBV27 and TRBJ2-1, with unresolved D. The germline V gene encodes CDR1 MNHEY and CDR2 SMNVEV (reference sequence). This CDR3 region has 14 residues. V lost 6 bases and J lost 4, with 13 bases in between. The CDR3 protein is CASSSPDWYNEQFF. CDR3 sequence (DNA): TGTGCCAGCAGCTCTCCCGACTGGTACAATGAGCAGTTCTTC.

This clonotype was seen more than once but under ten times. The chain recombines TRBV13 with TRBJ2-1; 11 positions agree with TRBD2. Per the germline V gene, CDR1 is PRHDT and CDR2 is FYEKMQ (reference sequence). The CDR3 covers 18 residues. J was trimmed by 0 bases and V by 3 bases; bases with no gene match: 7. This CDR3 reads CASSFGLAGGSSYNEQFF. The CDR3 DNA follows: TGTGCCAGCAGCTTTGGGCTAGCGGGAGGCAGCTCCTACAATGAGCAGTTCTTC.

The chain combines TRBV12-3 or TRBV12-4 with TRBJ1-6; D not certain. Trimming left V 4 bases short and J 10 bases short, with 11 bases between. The CDR3 loop spans 13 amino acids. The CDR3, as DNA: TGTGCCAGCAGTTCCAGACGGGAGTCACCCCTCCACTTT. It codes for CASSSRRESPLHF.

The chain is built from TRBV18 and TRBJ2-1, with D possibly called TRBD1 or TRBD2 (5 bases each). V was pared by 3 bases and J by 6 bases, with 18 bases between. The CDR3 has 16 amino acids. CDR1 is KGHSH and CDR2 is LQKENI in the germline V gene. CDR3: CASSPGTGRAINEQFF. DNA of the CDR3: TGTGCCAGCTCACCTGGGACGGGACGCGCAATCAATGAGCAGTTCTTC.

As for this clonotype: The junction shows a germline mismatch at one end, possibly a read error. V usage is TRBV10-3 and J usage is TRBJ2-7; 7 bases match TRBD2. CDR1 is ENHRY, CDR2 SYGVKD, per germline. The CDR3 runs to 12 residues. Written as DNA, the CDR3 is TGTGCCATCAGTCAGGGAGGGGACGCGTTAGACTTC. Translated, it gives CAISQGGDALDF.

The J gene is TRBJ2-5, the V gene TRBV18; unclear D gene. Deletions cut 6 bases from V and 2 bases from J, with 19 bases between. CDR3 length: 16 residues. CDR1 KGHSH and CDR2 LQKENI come from the germline V gene. The CDR3 bases are TGTGCCAGCTCGCTAGTGGGTGGCGGATTACAAGAGACCCAGTACTTC. Its translation: CASSLVGGGLQETQYF.

This clonotype was counted only a few times. This chain connects TRBV6-5 to TRBJ1-2; no clear D. V shed 2 bases and J shed 7 bases, with 14 bases lying between them. CDR1 MNHEY and CDR2 SVGAGI come from the germline V gene. The CDR3 totals 14 residues. CDR3 sequence: CASSYVSGGIGYTF. The CDR3, as DNA: TGTGCCAGCAGTTACGTGTCAGGAGGGATTGGCTACACCTTC.

J is TRBJ2-7 and V is TRBV5-1, with 8 bases aligning to TRBD2. The CDR3 has 14 amino acids. Germline CDR1 reads SGHRS; CDR2 reads YFSETQ. The junction had 8 bases not matched to a gene; V was cut back by 7 bases and J by 2 bases. CDR3 DNA sequence: TGCGCCAGCGCCCGGGAGGGCCAGGCCTACGAGCAGTACTTC. Residues: CASAREGQAYEQYF.

The J gene is TRBJ2-5, the V gene TRBV6-1; tentatively, D is TRBD2 (6 bases). V shed 6 bases and J shed 5 bases, with 19 bases lying between them. The CDR3 runs 15 residues. Germline-derived CDR1 and CDR2 are MNHNS and SASEGT. CDR3 residues: CASRTYSLARETQYF. CDR3 sequence (DNA): TGTGCCAGCAGAACATATTCCCTAGCGAGGGAGACCCAGTACTTC.

This clonotype was recorded at least ten times. J is TRBJ2-7 and V is TRBV7-2, with D maybe TRBD2 (8 bases). The CDR3 has 14 amino acids. The germline V and J ends were trimmed by 1 base and 6 bases, with 13 bases remaining between them. CDR1 and CDR2 from the germline V gene are SGHTA and FQGNSA. The CDR3 here is CASSLVAGTAEQYF. The CDR3 DNA sequence: TGTGCCAGCAGCTTAGTAGCGGGGACAGCCGAGCAGTACTTC.

This clonotype has more than one count but fewer than ten. V and J are TRBV24-1 and TRBJ1-1; D remains unclear. This CDR3 region has 11 residues. Trimming removed 3 bases at V and 8 bases at J, with 6 bases between. Germline assignment: CDR1 KGHDR and CDR2 SFDVKD. CDR3 DNA: TGTGCCACCAGTGATACGGTAGAAGCTTTCTTT. It yields the protein CATSDTVEAFF.